This is a list of T cell receptor beta chains from one sample in a study of blood T cell repertoires in COVID-19. The method was immunoSEQ multiplex PCR; TCRdb's version includes in-frame clones alone and lacks a portion of them. The repertoire has over 150,000 clones, approximately 88% of them found once; the top ten carry roughly 13%. Sequenced material: peripheral blood. Receptors were obtained from a man younger than 30 with active or convalescent COVID-19. Both conserved end residues are part of each CDR3. Each record gives: J gene, V gene, D gene, clone size, CDR3 DNA, CDR3 protein. The D gene is left open where the match is weak. Where a row states a size, it is once, few, many or the class of an expanded clone; other rows omit it.

J: TRBJ1-1
V: TRBV6-2/TRBV6-3
D: NA
size: NA
DNA: TGTGCCAGCAGTTACTCGAGTTCGACAGAGAACACTGAAGCTTTCTTT
CDR3: CASSYSSSTENTEAFF

J: TRBJ2-5
V: TRBV11-1
D: TRBD2
size: NA
DNA: TGTGCCAGCAGCGCGGGACTAGCGCGACTCCCGGAGACCCAGTACTTC
CDR3: CASSAGLARLPETQYF

J: TRBJ2-7
V: TRBV11-2
D: TRBD2
size: NA
DNA: TGTGCCAGCAGCTTACGGGACACCAGGACTAGCGGGAGTTACGAGCAGTACTTC
CDR3: CASSLRDTRTSGSYEQYF

J: TRBJ2-2
V: TRBV5-5
D: TRBD2
size: NA
DNA: TGTGCCAGCAGCTTGCCGGGACTAGCGGGGGGGAACACCGGGGAGCTGTTTTTT
CDR3: CASSLPGLAGGNTGELFF

J: TRBJ2-1
V: TRBV30
D: TRBD2
size: NA
DNA: TGTGCCTGGCTTATGACTAGCGGGGGATGCTCCTACAATGAGCAGTTCTTC
CDR3: CAWLMTSGGCSYNEQFF

J: TRBJ2-5
V: TRBV11-2
D: TRBD1
size: NA
DNA: TGTGCCAGCAGCTTAGATTGGGGACAGGGTTTCCAAGAGACCCAGTACTTC
CDR3: CASSLDWGQGFQETQYF

J: TRBJ2-1
V: TRBV18
D: NA
size: NA
DNA: TGTGCCAGCTCCCCAGGGGCCGGGAGGACAACTACGGATGAGCAGTTCTTC
CDR3: CASSPGAGRTTTDEQFF

J: TRBJ2-2
V: TRBV19
D: NA
size: NA
DNA: TGTGCCAGTAGTAAGGGGAATGCCGGGGAGCTGTTTTTT
CDR3: CASSKGNAGELFF

J: TRBJ2-7
V: TRBV9
D: NA
size: NA
DNA: TGTGCCAGCAGCGTAGGGGTTAATGCGGGATACGAGCAGTACTTC
CDR3: CASSVGVNAGYEQYF

J: TRBJ1-1
V: TRBV29-1
D: NA
size: NA
DNA: TGCAGCGCCCTAACCTCGACAGACGAAGCTTTCTTT
CDR3: CSALTSTDEAFF

J: TRBJ2-1
V: TRBV4-2
D: TRBD2
size: NA
DNA: TGTGCCAGCAGCCAAGGGACTAGCGGGACCGAAGTTCCCCGACAGTTCTTC
CDR3: CASSQGTSGTEVPRQFF

J: TRBJ2-1
V: TRBV3-1/TRBV3-2
D: TRBD2
size: NA
DNA: TGTGCCAGCAGCCAAGATCTCTTAGCCTTAGCGGGGGCGATCTACAATGAGCAGTTCTTC
CDR3: CASSQDLLALAGAIYNEQFF

J: TRBJ2-7
V: TRBV18
D: NA
size: NA
DNA: TGTGCCAGCTCACCACCGTCTACCGGGTCCTACGAGCAGTACTTC
CDR3: CASSPPSTGSYEQYF

J: TRBJ1-2
V: TRBV21-1
D: NA
size: once
DNA: TGTGCCAGCAGCATCCCTGACAGGTCGAACTATGGCTACACCTTC
CDR3: CASSIPDRSNYGYTF

J: TRBJ1-5
V: TRBV27
D: NA
size: NA
DNA: TGTGCCAGCAGACCCTTCGCCGGAGGGGCGAGTAGCAATCAGCCCCAGCATTTT
CDR3: CASRPFAGGASSNQPQHF

J: TRBJ2-7
V: TRBV3-1/TRBV3-2
D: TRBD2
size: NA
DNA: TGTGCCAGCAGCCCACCCGGGGGGTTGAGGTTCGGCGAGCAGTACTTC
CDR3: CASSPPGGLRFGEQYF